These 12 T cell receptor beta chains came from one sample sequenced in a study of T cell repertoires in aging, cancer and after chemotherapy. Amplification of TCR beta used genomic DNA extracted from peripheral blood. Multiplex touch-down PCR with TRB-A/B primers amplified rearranged V-D-J TRB sequences. TCRdb fed the multiplex PCR reads into MiXCR, producing one record per CDR3 protein. The sample gives over a thousand distinct CDR3 sequences, about 27% of which show up once; around 30% is in the top ten. Source material: blood. The source is a human donor with a solid tumor. The donor label of this sample is uncertain.

By proportion, this clonotype is large. The chain couples TRBV30 to TRBJ1-1; D unclear. This CDR3 is built from 10 residues. CDR1 is GTSNPN, CDR2 SVGIG, per germline (reference sequence). Trimming took off 5 bases at V and 12 bases at J, with 13 bases between the two ends. Written as DNA, the CDR3 is TGTGCCTGGGCTAAAAGGAGTACTTTCTTT. Residues: CAWAKRSTFF.

This chain links TRBV4-3 with TRBJ1-6, with 8 nucleotides matching TRBD1. The CDR3 runs to 15 residues. V lost 0 bases, J lost 7 bases, and 2 bases stayed unmatched. In germline, CDR1 is LGHNA, CDR2 YSLEER. CDR3: CASSQETGGNSPLHF. The CDR3 nucleotides read TGCGCCAGCAGCCAAGAAACAGGGGGGAATTCACCCCTCCACTTT.

This clonotype has only a few counts. The chain combines TRBV27 with TRBJ1-1; tentatively, D is TRBD1 (6 bases). V gave up 6 bases and J gave up 8 bases, with 16 bases separating them. Germline V gives CDR1 MNHEY, CDR2 SMNVEV (reference sequence). The CDR3 has 13 amino acids. CDR3 DNA sequence: TGTGCCAGCAGAGACAGGATCTTTCGCGAAGCTTTCTTT. Protein sequence: CASRDRIFREAFF.

The genes are TRBV12-3 or TRBV12-4 and TRBJ2-2; D uncertain. The germline V and J ends were trimmed by 8 bases and 6 bases, with 16 bases remaining between them. This CDR3 is built from 14 residues. DNA for the CDR3: TGTGCCAGCTTAGTAGGTGTCCGGGCCGGGGAGCTGTTTTTT. The encoded protein is CASLVGVRAGELFF.

This clonotype has a handful of counts. This chain links TRBV19 with TRBJ2-7, with D possibly matching TRBD2 (5 bases). The CDR3 is 13 amino acids. Trimming removed 3 bases at V and 6 bases at J, with 12 bases between. The germline CDR1 and CDR2 sequences are LNHDA and SQIVND (reference sequence). CDR3 residues: CASSIGVALEQYF. CDR3 nucleotide sequence: TGTGCCAGTAGTATCGGGGTAGCTCTCGAGCAGTACTTC.

This clonotype is judged large. The chain employs TRBV7-6 and TRBJ2-1; D is perhaps TRBD1 (6 bases). The CDR3 contains 16 residues. Between the trimmed V and J ends, which lost 5 bases and 6 bases, there was a span of 20 bases. Germline CDR1 and CDR2: SGHVS and FNYEAQ. The DNA for the CDR3 is TGTGCCAGCAGCGCCCAGACCAGCGACAGGCCCAATGAGCAGTTCTTC. As protein: CASSAQTSDRPNEQFF.

This clonotype was picked up a small number of times. The J gene is TRBJ2-1, the V gene TRBV19; 13 nucleotides align to TRBD2. J lost 8 bases, V lost 4 bases, and 5 bases had no gene match. CDR1 and CDR2 (germline): LNHDA, SQIVND (reference sequence). This CDR3 has 15 amino acids. The CDR3 DNA sequence: TGTGCCAGTAGTAGGACTAGCGGGAGTTTCGATGAGCAGTTCTTC. The encoded protein is CASSRTSGSFDEQFF.

The chain combines TRBV10-2 with TRBJ1-1; the D is unclear. This CDR3 contains 17 residues. V was pared by 6 bases and J by 0 bases, with 20 bases between. CDR1 WSHSY and CDR2 SAAADI come from the germline V gene. The CDR3 sequence: CASSATLGSGMNTEAFF. CDR3 coding DNA: TGCGCCAGCAGCGCGACCTTAGGCAGTGGAATGAACACTGAAGCTTTCTTT.

This clonotype occurred a few times. The V call is TRBV7-2, the J call TRBJ2-7; D tentatively reads TRBD1 or TRBD2 (5 bases each). With 5 bases removed from V and 2 bases from J, the gap between germline ends came to 16 bases. From germline, CDR1 is SGHTA and CDR2 FQGNSA. The CDR3 is 15 amino acids. The CDR3 DNA reads TGTGCCAGCAGCCAGGGACCCGGGGTGGCCTACGAGCAGTACTTC. As protein: CASSQGPGVAYEQYF. Using reference TRBV7-2 and TRBJ2-7 for the parts outside the CDR3, the full variable domain is GAGVSQSPSNKVTEKGKDVELRCDPISGHTALYWYRQSLGQGLEFLIYFQGNSAPDKSGLPSDRFSAERTGGSVSTLTIQRTQQEDSAVYLCASSQGPGVAYEQYFGPGTRLTVT.

The table lists this clonotype with a few counts. The chain has TRBV19 and TRBJ2-7; 8 bases match TRBD2. Germline CDR1 and CDR2: LNHDA and SQIVND (reference sequence). The V and J ends lost 0 bases and 2 bases, in that order; junction bases with no gene match: 9. The CDR3 runs to 17 residues. For the CDR3, the DNA is TGTGCCAGTAGTATAGATCACACTAGCGGAACCCCCTACGAGCAGTACTTC. Amino acids: CASSIDHTSGTPYEQYF.

This clonotype was counted only a few times. V usage is TRBV18 and J usage is TRBJ1-4; D possibly corresponds to TRBD1 (5 bases). Germline CDR1 is KGHSH and CDR2 is LQKENI. The CDR3 spans 13 residues. The germline V and J ends were trimmed by 3 bases and 8 bases, with 10 bases remaining between them. As DNA, the CDR3 is TGTGCCAGCTCACCGGGGCCGGGGGAAAAACTGTTTTTT. It is translated as CASSPGPGEKLFF.

The chain recombines TRBV28 with TRBJ1-2; 8 nucleotides agree with TRBD1. V lost 6 bases and J lost 8; bases outside the gene matches: 8. CDR1 and CDR2 from the germline V gene are MDHEN and SYDVKM. There are 13 residues in the CDR3. CDR3 in amino acids: CASSFTRGQGYTF. For the CDR3, the DNA is TGTGCCAGCAGCTTCACCAGGGGGCAAGGCTACACCTTC.